This record concerns one TCR beta chain sequence. This sample was taken from a study of control samples from healthy donors and cancer patients. The CDR3 has 18 residues. Germline trimming cut 7 bases from V and 5 bases from J; bases unmatched to any gene: 20. Germline lookup yields CDR1 MDHEN and CDR2 SYDVKM. TCRdb's copy holds only in-frame clones and misses some; the assay was immunoSEQ multiplex PCR. The table shows roughly 130,000 clones, with 80% to 95% occurring only once. The TCR sequence derives from a man aged 25-40 years in good health. The sample was blood. This chain joins TRBV28 and TRBJ2-7; TRBD2 matches 10 bases. The CDR3 DNA reads TGTGCCAGCATCTCAAGTTCTAGCGGGAGTGGGCTGAGGCACGAGCAGTACTTC. The encoded protein is CASISSSSGSGLRHEQYF.